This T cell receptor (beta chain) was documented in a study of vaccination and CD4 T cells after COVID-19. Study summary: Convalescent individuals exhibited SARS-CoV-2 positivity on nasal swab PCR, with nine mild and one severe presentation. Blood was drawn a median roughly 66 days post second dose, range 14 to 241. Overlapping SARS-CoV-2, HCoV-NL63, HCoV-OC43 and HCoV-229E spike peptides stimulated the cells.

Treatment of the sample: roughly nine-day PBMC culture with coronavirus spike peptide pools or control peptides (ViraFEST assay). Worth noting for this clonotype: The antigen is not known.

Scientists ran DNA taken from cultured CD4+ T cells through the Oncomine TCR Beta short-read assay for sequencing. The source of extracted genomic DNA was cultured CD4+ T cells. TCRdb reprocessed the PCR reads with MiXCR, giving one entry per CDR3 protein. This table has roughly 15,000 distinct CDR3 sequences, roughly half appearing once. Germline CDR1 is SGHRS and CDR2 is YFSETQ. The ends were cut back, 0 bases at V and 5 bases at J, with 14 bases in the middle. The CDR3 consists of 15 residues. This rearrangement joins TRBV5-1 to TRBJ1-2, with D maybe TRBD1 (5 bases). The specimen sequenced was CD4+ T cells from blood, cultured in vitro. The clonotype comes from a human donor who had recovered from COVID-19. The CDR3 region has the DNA TGCGCCAGCAGCTTGGAAGCGTCAGGGCTTTATGGCTACACCTTC. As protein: CASSLEASGLYGYTF.